These 21 T cell receptor beta chains originate from one sample sequenced in a study of T cell repertoires in cytomegalovirus infection. In TCRdb, the reads were re-called with MiXCR into one record per CDR3 protein. The table includes about half a million distinct CDR3 sequences, more than 30% detected once. No cognate antigen is known for these TCRs. Here the sequenced sample was cultured PBMCs, taken from culture after CMV antigen stimulation. The receptors originated from a human donor in good health (CMV status not recorded). Some clones in this sample may be carry-over from other donors' samples.

The chain recombines TRBV20-1 with TRBJ2-7; 7 bases line up with TRBD2. CDR3 size: 14 residues. Trimming removed 4 bases from V and 1 base from J; junction bases left unmatched: 7. Looked up from germline, CDR1 is DFQATT and CDR2 is SNEGSKA (reference sequence). The CDR3 DNA reads as TGCAGTGCTATTATAGCGGGTGCTTCCTACGAGCAGTACGTC. The encoded protein is CSAIIAGASYEQYV.

This clonotype came up once. The rearrangement links TRBV25-1 to TRBJ1-1; perhaps TRBD1 as D (5 bases). V was pared by 3 bases and J by 5 bases, with 16 bases between. Looked up from germline, CDR1 is MGHDK and CDR2 is SYGVNS. CDR3 length: 15 amino acids. The CDR3 loop reads CASSDRDAVRTEAFF. CDR3 DNA: TGTGCCAGCAGTGACAGGGACGCTGTGCGGACTGAAGCTTTCTTT.

This clonotype was detected many times. V and J are TRBV7-2 and TRBJ1-2, with D possibly being TRBD1 (5 bases). V was trimmed by 6 bases and J by 8 bases, leaving 13 bases between them. This CDR3 is built from 12 residues. Germline assignment: CDR1 SGHTA and CDR2 FQGNSA. As DNA, the CDR3 is TGTGCCAGCAGTTTCGGGACGACGGGCTACACCTTC. This codes for CASSFGTTGYTF. Full variable domain (missing parts from reference TRBV7-2 and TRBJ1-2): GAGVSQSPSNKVTEKGKDVELRCDPISGHTALYWYRQSLGQGLEFLIYFQGNSAPDKSGLPSDRFSAERTGGSVSTLTIQRTQQEDSAVYLCASSFGTTGYTFGSGTRLTVV.

The V gene is TRBV7-6, the J gene TRBJ1-5; possibly TRBD1 for D (5 bases). V was trimmed by 5 bases and J by 3 bases, leaving 14 bases between them. The CDR3 sequence is 15 residues long. Per germline, CDR1 SGHVS and CDR2 FNYEAQ. CDR3 in amino acids: CASSPPGLINQPQHF. CDR3 DNA sequence: TGTGCCAGCAGCCCGCCGGGACTGATCAATCAGCCCCAGCATTTT.

The chain employs TRBV25-1 and TRBJ2-2; 7 bases are shared with TRBD2. There are 14 residues in the CDR3. From germline, CDR1 is MGHDK and CDR2 SYGVNS. Trimming at V came to 1 base and at J to 4 bases, leaving 0 bases not matched to a gene. The CDR3 DNA reads as TGTGCCAGCAGTGAATCGGGAGGCACCGGGGAGCTGTTTTTT. Its protein product is CASSESGGTGELFF.

The rearrangement joins TRBV5-4 to TRBJ1-4; D unresolved. Germline lookup yields CDR1 SGHNT and CDR2 YYREEE (reference sequence). V lost 4 bases and J 3 bases, leaving 19 bases between the germline ends. This CDR3 spans 17 amino acids. The CDR3 DNA sequence: TGTGCCAGCAGCCTCGGAGGAGTACGTCGCGCTAATGAAAAACTGTTTTTT. It translates to CASSLGGVRRANEKLFF.

A remark on this clonotype: This may arise from a read error, as a much more abundant clone is one base away. V and J are TRBV7-2 and TRBJ2-2; 7 bases line up with TRBD1. Germline lookup yields CDR1 SGHTA and CDR2 FQGNSA. This CDR3 region has 17 residues. The CDR3 DNA is TGTGCCAGCAGCTCCCAACCGGGACCCGAGGGGGCCGGGGATCTGTTTTTT. Amino acid sequence: CASSSQPGPEGAGDLFF.

The sample holds a few counts of this clonotype. The chain has TRBV6-5 and TRBJ2-7; D ambiguous. The ends were cut back, 0 bases at V and 4 bases at J, with 4 bases in the middle. From germline, CDR1 is MNHEY and CDR2 SVGAGI. The CDR3 totals 12 residues. CDR3 residues: CASSYSSYEQYV. As DNA, the CDR3 is TGTGCCAGCAGTTACTCGAGTTACGAGCAGTACGTC.

This clonotype was counted between two and nine times. This chain joins TRBV6-1 and TRBJ2-6; D call uncertain. Germline CDR1 reads MNHNS; CDR2 reads SASEGT. The CDR3 contains 16 residues. V lost 5 bases, J lost 0 bases, and 11 bases lay in between. CDR3 sequence (DNA): TGTGCCAGCAGTTCGGCTAGGGACTCTGGGGCCAACGTCCTGACTTTC. Amino acid sequence: CASSSARDSGANVLTF.

The chain carries TRBV6-6 and TRBJ1-1; D may be TRBD1 (6 bases). CDR3 length equals 15 residues. CDR1 is MNHNY, CDR2 SVGAGI, per germline (reference sequence). V was cut by 1 base and J by 0 bases, with 9 bases left in between. The CDR3 sequence: CASSYYTGMNTEAFF. In DNA form, the CDR3 reads TGTGCCAGCAGTTACTATACAGGGATGAACACTGAAGCTTTCTTT.

The chain uses TRBV6-7 and TRBJ2-2, with TRBD2 identical over 9 bases. TRBV6-7 counts as an open reading frame of uncertain function. CDR3 size: 19 residues. Trimming took 6 bases from V and 2 from J; bases not matched to a gene: 16. The CDR3 coding sequence is TGTGCCAGCAGCTACCCACCCCCGCGACTAGCGGAAAACACCGGGGAGCTGTTTTTT. It translates to CASSYPPPRLAENTGELFF.

This sequence joins TRBV7-6 and TRBJ2-1; 9 nucleotides agree with TRBD2. This CDR3 is built from 17 residues. Germline V gene lookup returns CDR1 SGHVS and CDR2 FNYEAQ. With V trimmed by 3 bases and J by 4 bases, 10 bases remained unmatched. The CDR3 sequence is CASSLLMLAGIYNEQFF. The CDR3 coding sequence is TGTGCCAGCAGCTTGCTCATGCTAGCGGGAATATACAATGAGCAGTTCTTC.

V and J are TRBV27 and TRBJ1-2, with D possibly TRBD1 on 6 matching bases. Deletions cut 5 bases from V and 6 bases from J, with 13 bases between. Germline values: CDR1 MNHEY, CDR2 SMNVEV (reference sequence). The CDR3 spans 13 residues. DNA for the CDR3: TGTGCCAGCAGTCCACAGGGTGGCCATGGCTACACCTTC. This encodes CASSPQGGHGYTF.

The rearrangement joins TRBV29-1 to TRBJ2-7, with no clear D. The V gene's germline CDR1 is SQVTM and CDR2 ANQGSEA. The CDR3 is made up of 14 amino acids. The ends were cut back, 4 bases at V and 0 bases at J, with 13 bases in the middle. The CDR3 DNA sequence: TGCAGCGTTGGAGCGATCTCGAGCTCCTACGAGCAGTACTTC. Amino acid sequence: CSVGAISSSYEQYF.

This clonotype was seen ten or more times. A junction boundary mismatches the germline segment, possibly from a read error. The V and J genes are TRBV7-7 and TRBJ2-5; the D gene is possibly TRBD2 (6 bases). Germline V CDR1 and CDR2: SSHAT, FNYEAQ (reference sequence). The CDR3 has 13 amino acids. The CDR3 DNA sequence: TGTGCTAGCAGCTTACGACTAGAAGAGACCCAGTACTTC. As protein: CASSLRLEETQYF. The full variable domain, rest sourced from reference TRBV7-7 and TRBJ2-5, is GAGVSQSPRYKVTKRGQDVTLRCDPISSHATLYWYQQALGQGPEFLTYFNYEAQPDKSGLPSDRFSAERPEGSISTLTIQRTEQRDSAMYRCASSLRLEETQYFGPGTRLLVL.

This chain joins TRBV7-2 and TRBJ2-1, with TRBD2 matching 12 bases. Germline trimming cut 1 base from V and 6 bases from J; bases unmatched to any gene: 1. CDR3 length equals 15 residues. Germline-derived CDR1 and CDR2 are SGHTA and FQGNSA. The CDR3 nucleotides read TGTGCCAGCAGCTTAGGGGGACTAGCGGGCAATGAGCAGTTCTTC. Translated: CASSLGGLAGNEQFF.

This clonotype was observed many times. V usage is TRBV12-3 or TRBV12-4 and J usage is TRBJ2-3, with D unresolved. V shed 6 bases and J shed 2 bases, with 3 bases lying between them. The CDR3 spans 11 residues. Here the CDR3 reads CASSFTDTQYF. The CDR3 DNA reads as TGTGCCAGCAGCTTCACAGATACGCAGTATTTT.

The chain employs TRBV14 and TRBJ1-1; D is undetermined. CDR3 length equals 13 residues. The germline V gene has CDR1 SGHDN and CDR2 FVKESK. V shed 2 bases and J shed 6 bases, with 10 bases lying between them. As DNA, the CDR3 is TGTGCCAGCAGCCAAAACGGGAGCCCTGAAGCTTTCTTT. Translating gives CASSQNGSPEAFF. Supplemented by reference TRBV14 and TRBJ1-1, the full variable domain reads EAGVTQFPSHSVIEKGQTVTLRCDPISGHDNLYWYRRVMGKEIKFLLHFVKESKQDESGMPNNRFLAERTGGTYSTLKVQPAELEDSGVYFCASSQNGSPEAFFGQGTRLTVV.

This clonotype was observed at least ten times. DNA for the CDR3: TGTGCCAGCAGTTTACGGGGGCTCGGCTACAATGAGCAGTTCTTC. Residues: CASSLRGLGYNEQFF. The genes are TRBV28 and TRBJ2-1; perhaps D is TRBD1 or TRBD2 (6 bases each). Germline CDR1 reads MDHEN; CDR2 reads SYDVKM. The CDR3 extends over 15 amino acids. V was pared by 2 bases and J by 3 bases, with 11 bases between.

The rearrangement links TRBV28 to TRBJ2-5; weak D call: TRBD1 (6 bases). V lost 6 bases to trimming and J lost 1 base, with 9 bases between them. Germline-derived CDR1 and CDR2 are MDHEN and SYDVKM. The CDR3 loop spans 13 amino acids. CDR3 loop: CASSGQIQETQYF. The CDR3 DNA follows: TGTGCCAGCAGCGGACAGATCCAAGAGACCCAGTACTTC.

A single count supports this clonotype. The chain has TRBV7-9 and TRBJ1-4; D possibly corresponds to TRBD1 (6 bases). CDR1 SEHNR and CDR2 FQNEAQ come from the germline V gene (reference sequence). Trimming took 3 bases from V and 2 from J, leaving 16 bases between them. The CDR3 length is 17 residues. CDR3 in amino acids: CASSLRQEEYTNEKLFF. The CDR3 bases are TGTGCCAGCAGCTTGAGACAGGAAGAATATACTAATGAAAAACTGTTTTTT.